What follows are 4 T cell receptor beta chains derived from one specimen sequenced in a study of blood T cell repertoires in COVID-19. TCRdb keeps only in-frame clones here, not all; method: immunoSEQ multiplex PCR. The table lists around 130,000 clones, about 88% of them singletons. The source material was PBMCs or T cells enriched from blood (not recorded which). The receptors originated from a man aged 35-49 years with acute COVID-19.

This chain uses TRBV7-2 with TRBJ2-3; 8 nucleotides line up with TRBD2. Trimming removed 5 bases from V and 0 bases from J; junction bases left unmatched: 10. From germline, CDR1 is SGHTA and CDR2 FQGNSA. This CDR3 has 17 amino acids. CDR3: CASSPMTSEISTDTQYF. The CDR3 region has the DNA TGTGCCAGCAGCCCGATGACTAGCGAAATCAGCACAGATACGCAGTATTTT.

J is TRBJ1-2 and V is TRBV5-1, with TRBD1 as a possible D gene (5 bases). CDR1 and CDR2 from the germline V gene are SGHRS and YFSETQ. V lost 3 bases, J lost 10 bases, and 13 bases lay in between. The CDR3 totals 12 residues. CDR3 loop: CASSYQGADYTF. CDR3 in DNA: TGCGCCAGCAGCTACCAAGGGGCAGACTACACCTTC.

This clone was seen only a few times. The chain uses TRBV28 and TRBJ1-4; maybe TRBD1 (5 bases). V dropped 5 bases and J dropped 7 bases, with 14 bases sitting between them. In germline, CDR1 is MDHEN, CDR2 SYDVKM. The CDR3 runs to 14 residues. CDR3 loop: CASSTRQTLEKLFF. The CDR3 region has the DNA TGTGCCAGCAGTACTCGACAGACCCTTGAAAAACTGTTTTTT.

The gene calls are TRBV5-1 and TRBJ2-1, with 10 bases lining up with TRBD2. Germline loops: CDR1 SGHRS, CDR2 YFSETQ. The V gene end was trimmed by 1 base and the J gene end by 4 bases; junction bases not matched to a gene: 2. This CDR3 has 15 residues. The DNA for the CDR3 is TGCGCCAGCAGCTTGCTAGCGGGGGATTACAATGAGCAGTTCTTC. Encoded protein: CASSLLAGDYNEQFF.